The next 19 T cell receptor beta chains were all read from a single sample in a study of regulatory T cells in long-lasting Graves disease. HTBI primers from iRepertoire and Arm-PCR of CDR3 regions yielded the TCR beta libraries. MiXCR, run by TCRdb on the multiplex PCR reads, gives a single entry per CDR3 protein. The profile covers about 560,000 distinct CDR3 sequences, with about 16% appearing a single time and more than 10% taken by the ten largest. Specified time point: newly diagnosed GD, antithyroid drugs for less than 3 months. There was RNA extracted from PBMCs, and the TCR library was made from it. In addition, the sample was reused for a study of T cells in Graves' hyperthyroidism and ophthalmopathy.

The sample in question was peripheral blood mononuclear cells (PBMCs), obtained at new diagnosis, from a patient treated with antithyroid drugs. Source of these receptors: a man between 18 and 29 years old with Graves disease.

In this sample, this clonotype turned up a few times. The CDR3 does not close with the conserved phenylalanine or tryptophan, likely indicating a read error. The chain combines TRBV6-1 with TRBJ2-3; possible D gene TRBD2, 7 bases. CDR3 length: 15 residues. From germline, CDR1 is MNHNS and CDR2 SASEGT. Trimming took off 2 bases at V and 1 base at J, with 10 bases between the two ends. CDR3 bases: TGTGCCAGCAGTGAACGCGGGGGCGGCACAGATACGCAGTATTCT. It translates to CASSERGGGTDTQYS.

V and J are TRBV6-1 and TRBJ2-7, with 8 bases lining up with TRBD1. The CDR3 is 15 residues long. Germline CDR1 MNHNS, CDR2 SASEGT. V was clipped by 4 bases and J by 1 base; unmatched bases: 6. CDR3 coding DNA: TGTGCCAGCAGTGTTTCAGGGGGCACGTCCTACGAGCAGTACTTC. It yields the protein CASSVSGGTSYEQYF.

The V gene is TRBV4-1, the J gene TRBJ1-1, with a possible D match to TRBD1 (6 bases). Per the germline V gene, CDR1 is MGHRA and CDR2 is YSYEKL. This CDR3 spans 16 amino acids. Between the trimmed V and J ends, which lost 0 bases and 0 bases, there was a span of 11 bases. The CDR3 here is CASSQDSRGVNTEAFF. CDR3 nucleotides: TGCGCCAGCAGCCAAGATAGCAGGGGCGTGAACACTGAAGCTTTCTTT.

A few counts support this clonotype. The gene calls are TRBV19 and TRBJ2-2, with TRBD1 matching over 7 bases. The CDR3 is made up of 16 amino acids. V lost 1 base, J lost 5 bases, and 7 bases stayed unmatched. Germline lookup yields CDR1 LNHDA and CDR2 SQIVND (reference sequence). The CDR3 bases are TGTGCCAGTAGTATAGCAACGACAGGGCGGACCGGGGAGCTGTTTTTT. Its translation: CASSIATTGRTGELFF.

This chain connects TRBV10-2 to TRBJ2-1; D unresolved. V lost 4 bases and J lost 3, with 10 bases in between. In germline, CDR1 is WSHSY, CDR2 SAAADI. The CDR3 has 14 residues. The chain's CDR3 is CASSAGLGYNEQFF. The CDR3 DNA sequence: TGCGCCAGCAGTGCAGGTCTCGGCTACAATGAGCAGTTCTTC.

The V gene is TRBV2, the J gene TRBJ2-3, with D perhaps matching TRBD1 (5 bases). This CDR3 spans 15 amino acids. V dropped 1 base and J dropped 2 bases, with 10 bases sitting between them. Germline assignment: CDR1 SNHLY and CDR2 FYNNEI. The CDR3, as DNA: TGTGCCAGCAGTGAAGTAGGGGCGAACACAGATACGCAGTATTTT. It encodes CASSEVGANTDTQYF.

A word on this clonotype: In this CDR3 the conserved last residue, phenylalanine or tryptophan, is missing, so a read error is likely. This chain joins TRBV6-1 and TRBJ1-2; D ambiguous. The CDR3 is made up of 12 amino acids. In germline, CDR1 is MNHNS, CDR2 SASEGT. Trimming pared 2 bases from V and 4 bases from J, leaving 5 bases between. The CDR3 coding sequence is TGTGCCAGCAGTGAAAAGGGCTATGGCTACACCCTC. Its translation: CASSEKGYGYTL.

This clonotype has a count of ten or more. The rearrangement uses TRBV12-3 or TRBV12-4 and TRBJ1-1, with 7 bases that match TRBD1. V was clipped by 5 bases and J by 0 bases; unmatched bases: 6. The CDR3 loop spans 15 amino acids. CDR3 region: CASSLMDRLNTEAFF. In DNA form, the CDR3 reads TGTGCCAGCAGTCTCATGGACAGGTTGAACACTGAAGCTTTCTTT.

This clonotype turned up a few times. The CDR3 nucleotides are TGTGCCAGCACCGCCTCAGGGGGCTATGCCCCGGAGACCCAGTACTTC. It codes for CASTASGGYAPETQYF. V is TRBV6-1 and J is TRBJ2-5, with 8 bases identical to TRBD1. Germline CDR1 and CDR2: MNHNS and SASEGT. With V trimmed by 7 bases and J by 5 bases, 15 bases remained unmatched. The CDR3 totals 16 residues.

In this sample, this clonotype turned up many times. This sequence joins TRBV6-2 or TRBV6-3 and TRBJ1-4; D is unresolved. The CDR3 sequence is 14 residues long. The germline gives CDR1 MNHEY, CDR2 SVGEGT. V lost 6 bases and J 8 bases, leaving 16 bases between the germline ends. The CDR3 here is CASSMWEIGEKLFF. CDR3 nucleotides: TGTGCCAGCAGCATGTGGGAGATCGGCGAAAAACTGTTTTTT.

This chain uses TRBV2 with TRBJ2-2; 9 bases align to TRBD1. Germline lookup yields CDR1 SNHLY and CDR2 FYNNEI. The CDR3 contains 14 residues. V lost 6 bases to trimming and J lost 6 bases; unmatched junction nucleotides: 5. CDR3 region: CASRGQGLPGELFF. As DNA, the CDR3 is TGTGCCAGCAGAGGACAGGGGCTCCCCGGGGAGCTGTTTTTT.

This clonotype has a handful of counts. Being one base from a much bigger clone, this may be a read error. V gene TRBV5-1 combines with J gene TRBJ2-7; 7 nucleotides align to TRBD1. This CDR3 has 16 amino acids. From germline, CDR1 is SGHRS and CDR2 YFSETQ. As DNA, the CDR3 is TGCGCCAGCAGCTTGCAAGCCGGGACAGACGCCTACGAGCAGTGCTTC. It encodes CASSLQAGTDAYEQCF.

Notes on this clonotype: This may come from a read error, since a much larger clone is one base off. The chain is built from TRBV30 and TRBJ1-4, with 7 bases matching TRBD1. The CDR3 loop spans 14 amino acids. The V gene's germline CDR1 is GTSNPN and CDR2 SVGIG (reference sequence). CDR3 sequence reads: CAWSVKGANERLFF. CDR3 sequence (DNA): TGTGCCTGGAGTGTAAAGGGGGCAAATGAAAGACTGTTTTTT.

The chain links TRBV11-1 to TRBJ2-1; TRBD1 agrees at 10 bases. Germline assignment: CDR1 SGHAT and CDR2 FQDESV (reference sequence). V shed 5 bases and J 8 bases; nucleotides not matched to a gene: 9. CDR3 size: 15 residues. CDR3 sequence (DNA): TGTGCCAGCAGCCGTACCGGGACAGGGGTCGATGAGCAGTTCTTC. Translation: CASSRTGTGVDEQFF. The full variable domain, in which reference TRBV11-1 and TRBJ2-1 provide the parts outside the CDR3, is EAEVAQSPRYKITEKSQAVAFWCDPISGHATLYWYRQILGQGPELLVQFQDESVVDDSQLPKDRFSAERLKGVDSTLKIQPAELGDSAMYLCASSRTGTGVDEQFFGPGTRLTVL.

The chain uses TRBV3-1 and TRBJ2-3, with D perhaps TRBD2 (5 bases). The V end was cut by 3 bases, the J end by 2 bases, with 12 bases between. The CDR3 is made up of 15 amino acids. Germline V gives CDR1 LGHDT, CDR2 YNNKEL (reference sequence). In DNA form, the CDR3 reads TGTGCCAGCAGCCAGACCCTAGCTCCCACAGATACGCAGTATTTT. It encodes CASSQTLAPTDTQYF.

With respect to this clonotype: A read error may explain this, as a much larger clone is one base away. The V gene is TRBV11-1, the J gene TRBJ2-1; D is unclear. Germline loops: CDR1 SGHAT, CDR2 FQDESV (reference sequence). V shed 3 bases and J shed 6 bases, with 9 bases lying between them. This CDR3 has 13 residues. The CDR3 region has the DNA TGTGCCAGCAGCTTGGGTCCACTCAATGAGCAGTTCTTC. It translates to CASSLGPLNEQFF. The complete variable domain, with remaining parts taken from reference TRBV11-1 and TRBJ2-1, reads EAEVAQSPRYKITEKSQAVAFWCDPISGHATLYWYRQILGQGPELLVQFQDESVVDDSQLPKDRFSAERLKGVDSTLKIQPAELGDSAMYLCASSLGPLNEQFFGPGTRLTVL.

This clonotype was counted only a few times. The chain uses TRBV10-1 and TRBJ2-2; 9 nucleotides match TRBD1. Per germline, CDR1 WNHNN and CDR2 SYGVQD (reference sequence). The CDR3 length is 14 residues. V trimming: 8 bases; J trimming: 6 bases; junction bases outside the gene matches: 7. The CDR3 nucleotides are TGCGCCAGCCAGGACAGGGGAGCCGCCGGGGAGCTGTTTTTT. Its translation is CASQDRGAAGELFF.

The chain has TRBV20-1 and TRBJ2-7; the D gene is possibly TRBD1 (5 bases). Germline lookup yields CDR1 DFQATT and CDR2 SNEGSKA (reference sequence). The CDR3 consists of 14 residues. The V and J ends lost 5 bases and 3 bases respectively, with 17 bases between them. In DNA, the CDR3 is TGCAGTGCTGGGGCGTTCGGCGACCTCTACGAGCAGTACTTC. Its translation is CSAGAFGDLYEQYF.

The chain recombines TRBV27 with TRBJ1-5, with D unresolved. The CDR3 runs to 15 residues. The ends were cut back, 2 bases at V and 4 bases at J, with 12 bases in the middle. Germline CDR1 is MNHEY and CDR2 is SMNVEV (reference sequence). For the CDR3, the DNA is TGTGCCAGCAGTTTAAATGGGTTTTGGAATCAGCCCCAGCATTTT. This codes for CASSLNGFWNQPQHF.